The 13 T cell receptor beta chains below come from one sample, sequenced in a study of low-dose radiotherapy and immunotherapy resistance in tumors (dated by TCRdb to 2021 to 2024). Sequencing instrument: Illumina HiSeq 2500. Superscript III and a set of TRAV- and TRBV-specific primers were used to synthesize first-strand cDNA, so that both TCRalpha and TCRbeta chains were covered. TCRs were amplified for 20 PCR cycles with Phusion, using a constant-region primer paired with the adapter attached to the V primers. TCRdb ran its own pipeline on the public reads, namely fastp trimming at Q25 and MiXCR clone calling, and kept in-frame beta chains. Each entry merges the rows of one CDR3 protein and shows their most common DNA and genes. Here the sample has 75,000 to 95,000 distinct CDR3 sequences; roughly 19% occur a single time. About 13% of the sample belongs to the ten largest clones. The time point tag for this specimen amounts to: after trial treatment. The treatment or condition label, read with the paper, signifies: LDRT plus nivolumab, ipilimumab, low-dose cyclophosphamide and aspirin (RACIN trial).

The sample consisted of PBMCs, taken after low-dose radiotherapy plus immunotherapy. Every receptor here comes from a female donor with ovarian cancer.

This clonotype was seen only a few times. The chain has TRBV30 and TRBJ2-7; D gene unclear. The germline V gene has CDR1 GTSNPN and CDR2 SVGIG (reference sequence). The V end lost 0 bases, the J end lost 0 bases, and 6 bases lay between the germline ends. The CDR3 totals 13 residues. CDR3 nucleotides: TGTGCCTGGAGTGTATACTACTCCTACGAGCAGTACTTC. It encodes CAWSVYYSYEQYF. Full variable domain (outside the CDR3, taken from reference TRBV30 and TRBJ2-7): SQTIHQWPATLVQPVGSPLSLECTVEGTSNPNLYWYRQAAGRGLQLLFYSVGIGQISSEVPQNLSASRPQDRQFILSSKKLLLSDSGFYLCAWSVYYSYEQYFGPGTRLTVT.

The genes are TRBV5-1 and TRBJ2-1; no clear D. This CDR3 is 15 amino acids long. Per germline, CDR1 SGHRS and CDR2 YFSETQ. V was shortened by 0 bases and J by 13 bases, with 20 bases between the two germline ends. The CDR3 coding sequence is TGCGCCAGCAGCTTGGCAGGACGGGCTACGTACTCACAGTTCTTC. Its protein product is CASSLAGRATYSQFF.

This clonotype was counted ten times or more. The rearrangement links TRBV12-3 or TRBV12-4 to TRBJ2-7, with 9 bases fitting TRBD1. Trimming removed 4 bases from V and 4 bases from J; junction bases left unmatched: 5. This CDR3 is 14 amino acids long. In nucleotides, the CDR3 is TGTGCCAGCAGTTCCCGGGACAGGGTTTACGAGCAGTACTTC. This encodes CASSSRDRVYEQYF.

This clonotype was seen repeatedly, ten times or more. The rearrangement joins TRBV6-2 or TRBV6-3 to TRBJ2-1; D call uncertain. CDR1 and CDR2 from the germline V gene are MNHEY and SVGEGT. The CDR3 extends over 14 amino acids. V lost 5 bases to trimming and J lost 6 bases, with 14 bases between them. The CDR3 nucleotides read TGTGCCAGCAGTGATCCCGGTGCGTCCAATGAGCAGTTCTTC. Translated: CASSDPGASNEQFF.

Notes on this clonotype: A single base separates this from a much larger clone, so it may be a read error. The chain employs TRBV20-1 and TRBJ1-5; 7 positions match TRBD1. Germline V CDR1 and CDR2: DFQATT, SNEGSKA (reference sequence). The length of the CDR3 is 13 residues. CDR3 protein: CSGIQGSNQPQDF. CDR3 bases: TGCAGTGGTATACAGGGGAGCAATCAGCCCCAGGATTTT.

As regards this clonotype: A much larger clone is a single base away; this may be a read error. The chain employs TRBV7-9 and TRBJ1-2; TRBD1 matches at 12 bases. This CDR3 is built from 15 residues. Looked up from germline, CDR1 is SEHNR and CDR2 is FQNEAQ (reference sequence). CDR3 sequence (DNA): TGTGCCAACAGCGGCTCCCCGGGACAGGGGGCCGGCTACACCTTC. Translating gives CANSGSPGQGAGYTF.

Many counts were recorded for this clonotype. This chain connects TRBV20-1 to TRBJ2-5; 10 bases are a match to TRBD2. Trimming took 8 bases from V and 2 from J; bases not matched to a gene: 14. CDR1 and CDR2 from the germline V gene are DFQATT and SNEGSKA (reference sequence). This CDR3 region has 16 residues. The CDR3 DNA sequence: TGCAGTTCACTTCCCCTAGCGGGAGTTCGGCAAGAGACCCAGTACTTC. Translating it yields CSSLPLAGVRQETQYF.

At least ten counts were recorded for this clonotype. The CDR3 coding sequence is TGTGCCAGCAGTGTGTTACTTGTCACAGATACGCAGTATTTT. Its protein is CASSVLLVTDTQYF. The chain uses TRBV2 and TRBJ2-3; no definite D call. CDR3 size: 14 residues. V dropped 4 bases and J dropped 2 bases, with 10 bases sitting between them. CDR1 SNHLY and CDR2 FYNNEI come from the germline V gene.

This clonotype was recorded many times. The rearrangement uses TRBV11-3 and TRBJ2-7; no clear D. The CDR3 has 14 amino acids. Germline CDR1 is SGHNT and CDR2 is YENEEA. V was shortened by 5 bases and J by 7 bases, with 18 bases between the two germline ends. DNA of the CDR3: TGTGCCAGCAGCCCCCCGATCGGGTCTCGGGAGCAGTACTTC. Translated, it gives CASSPPIGSREQYF.

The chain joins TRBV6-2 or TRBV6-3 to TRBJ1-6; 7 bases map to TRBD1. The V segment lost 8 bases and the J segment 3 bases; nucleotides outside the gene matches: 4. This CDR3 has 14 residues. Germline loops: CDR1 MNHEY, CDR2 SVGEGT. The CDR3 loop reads CASAGGFYNSPLHF. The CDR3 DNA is TGTGCCAGCGCAGGGGGGTTCTATAATTCACCCCTCCACTTT.

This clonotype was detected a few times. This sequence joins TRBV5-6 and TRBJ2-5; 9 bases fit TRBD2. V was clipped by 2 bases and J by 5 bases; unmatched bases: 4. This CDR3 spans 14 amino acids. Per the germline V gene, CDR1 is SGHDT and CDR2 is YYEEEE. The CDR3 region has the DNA TGTGCCAGCAGCTTAGCGGGAGGTGTTGAGACCCAGTACTTC. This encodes CASSLAGGVETQYF.

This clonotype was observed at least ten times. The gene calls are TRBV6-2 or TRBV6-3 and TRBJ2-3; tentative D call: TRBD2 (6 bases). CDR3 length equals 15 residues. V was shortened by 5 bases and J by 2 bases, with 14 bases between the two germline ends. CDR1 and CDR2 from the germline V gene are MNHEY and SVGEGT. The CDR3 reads CASSVRRGFTDTQYF. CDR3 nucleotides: TGTGCCAGCAGTGTACGACGGGGGTTCACAGATACGCAGTATTTT.

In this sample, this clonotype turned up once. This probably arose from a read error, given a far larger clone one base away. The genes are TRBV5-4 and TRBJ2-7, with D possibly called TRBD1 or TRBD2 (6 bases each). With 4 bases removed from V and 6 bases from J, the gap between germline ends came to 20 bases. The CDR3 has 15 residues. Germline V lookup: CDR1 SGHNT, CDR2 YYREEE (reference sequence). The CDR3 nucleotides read TGTGCCAGCAGCCCAGGAGGGACATCGGGCGGCGAGCAGTACTTC. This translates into CASSPGGTSGGEQYF. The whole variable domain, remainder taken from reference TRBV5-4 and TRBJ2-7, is ETGVTQSPTHLIKTRGQQVTLRCSSQSGHNTVSWYQQALGQGPQFIFQYYREEENGRGNFPPRFSGLQFPNYSSELNVNALELDDSALYLCASSPGGTSGGEQYFGPGTRLTVT.